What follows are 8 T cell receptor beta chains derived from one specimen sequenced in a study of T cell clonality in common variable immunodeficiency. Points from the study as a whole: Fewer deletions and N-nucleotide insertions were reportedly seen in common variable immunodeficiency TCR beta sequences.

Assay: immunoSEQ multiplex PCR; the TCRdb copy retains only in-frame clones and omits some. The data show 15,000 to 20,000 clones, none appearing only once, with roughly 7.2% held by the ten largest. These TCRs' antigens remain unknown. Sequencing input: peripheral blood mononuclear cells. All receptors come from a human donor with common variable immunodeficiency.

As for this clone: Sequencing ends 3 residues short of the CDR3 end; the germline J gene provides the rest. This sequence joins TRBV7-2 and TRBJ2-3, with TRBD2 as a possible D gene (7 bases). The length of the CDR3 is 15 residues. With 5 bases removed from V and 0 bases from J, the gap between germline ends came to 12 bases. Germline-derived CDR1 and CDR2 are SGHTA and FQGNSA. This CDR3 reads CASSQGTTSTDTQYF. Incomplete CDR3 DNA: TGTGCCAGCAGCCAGGGGACTACTAGCACAGATACG.

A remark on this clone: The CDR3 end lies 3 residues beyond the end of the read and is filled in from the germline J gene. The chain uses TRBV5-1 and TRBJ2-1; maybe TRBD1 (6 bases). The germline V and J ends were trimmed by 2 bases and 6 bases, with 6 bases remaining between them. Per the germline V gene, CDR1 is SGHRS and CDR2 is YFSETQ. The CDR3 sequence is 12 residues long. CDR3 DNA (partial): TGCGCCAGCAGCTTACAGGGCAATGAG. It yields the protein CASSLQGNE. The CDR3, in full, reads CASSLQGNEQFF.

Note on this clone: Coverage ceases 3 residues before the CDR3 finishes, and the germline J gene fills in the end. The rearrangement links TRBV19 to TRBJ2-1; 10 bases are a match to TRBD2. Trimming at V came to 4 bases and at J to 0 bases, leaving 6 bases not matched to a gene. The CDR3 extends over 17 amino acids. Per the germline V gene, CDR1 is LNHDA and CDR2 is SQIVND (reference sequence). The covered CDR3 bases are TGTGCCAGTAGTAGAACGACTAGCGGGTGCTCCTACAATGAG. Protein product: CASSRTTSGCSYNE. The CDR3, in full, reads CASSRTTSGCSYNEQFF.

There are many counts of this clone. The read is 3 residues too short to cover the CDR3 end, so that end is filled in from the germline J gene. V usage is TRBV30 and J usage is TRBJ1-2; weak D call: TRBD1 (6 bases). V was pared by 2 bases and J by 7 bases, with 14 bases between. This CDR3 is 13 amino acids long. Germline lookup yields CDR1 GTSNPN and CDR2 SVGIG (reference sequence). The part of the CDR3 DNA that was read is TGTGCCTGGAGTCCCCAGGGGTGGAGTGGC. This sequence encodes CAWSPQGWSG. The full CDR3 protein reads CAWSPQGWSGYTF.

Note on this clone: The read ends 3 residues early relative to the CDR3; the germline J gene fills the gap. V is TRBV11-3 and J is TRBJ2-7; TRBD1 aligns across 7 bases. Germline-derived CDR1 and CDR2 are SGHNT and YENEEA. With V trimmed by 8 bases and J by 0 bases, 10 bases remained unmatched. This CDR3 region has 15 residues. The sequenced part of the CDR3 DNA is TGTGCCAGCCGACTGACAGGGATTAGCTCCTACGAG. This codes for CASRLTGISSYE. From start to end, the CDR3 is CASRLTGISSYEQYF.

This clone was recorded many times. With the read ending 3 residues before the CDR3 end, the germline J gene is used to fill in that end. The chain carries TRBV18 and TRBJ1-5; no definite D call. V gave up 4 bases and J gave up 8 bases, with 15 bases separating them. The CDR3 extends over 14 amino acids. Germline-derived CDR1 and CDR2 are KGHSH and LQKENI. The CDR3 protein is CASSLSGDWKPQHF. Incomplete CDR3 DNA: TGTGCCAGCTCACTAAGCGGGGATTGGAAGCCC.

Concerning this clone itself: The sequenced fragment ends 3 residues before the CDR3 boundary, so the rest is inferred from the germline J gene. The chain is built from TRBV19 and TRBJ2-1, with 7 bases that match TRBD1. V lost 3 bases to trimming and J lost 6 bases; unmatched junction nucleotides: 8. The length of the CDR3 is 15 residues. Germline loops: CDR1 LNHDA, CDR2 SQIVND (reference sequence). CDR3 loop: CASSISRTGPNEQFF. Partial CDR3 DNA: TGTGCCAGTAGTATTTCGAGGACAGGACCCAATGAG.

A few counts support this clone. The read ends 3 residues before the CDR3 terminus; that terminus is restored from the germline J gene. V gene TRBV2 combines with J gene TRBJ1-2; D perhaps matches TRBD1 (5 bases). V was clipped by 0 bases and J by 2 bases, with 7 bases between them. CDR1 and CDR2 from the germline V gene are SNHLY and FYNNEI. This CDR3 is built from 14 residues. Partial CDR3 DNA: TGTGCCAGCAGTGAAGCAGGGGCAAACTATGGC. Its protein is CASSEAGANYG. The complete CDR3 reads CASSEAGANYGYTF.